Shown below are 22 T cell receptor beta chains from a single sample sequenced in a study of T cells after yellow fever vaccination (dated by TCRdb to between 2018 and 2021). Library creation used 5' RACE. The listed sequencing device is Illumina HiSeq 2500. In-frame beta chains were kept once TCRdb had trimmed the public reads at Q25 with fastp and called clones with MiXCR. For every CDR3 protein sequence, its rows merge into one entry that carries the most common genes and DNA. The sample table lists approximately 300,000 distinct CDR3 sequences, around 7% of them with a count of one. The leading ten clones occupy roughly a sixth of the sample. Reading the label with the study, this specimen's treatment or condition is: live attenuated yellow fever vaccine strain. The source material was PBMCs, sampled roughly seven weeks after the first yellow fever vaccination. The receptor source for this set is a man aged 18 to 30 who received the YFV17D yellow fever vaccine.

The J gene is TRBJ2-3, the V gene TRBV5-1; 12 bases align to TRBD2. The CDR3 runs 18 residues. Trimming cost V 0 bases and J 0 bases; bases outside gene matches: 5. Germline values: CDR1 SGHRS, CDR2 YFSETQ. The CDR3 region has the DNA TGCGCCAGCAGCTTGGAGGGACTAGCGGGTACTAGCACAGATACGCAGTATTTT. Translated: CASSLEGLAGTSTDTQYF. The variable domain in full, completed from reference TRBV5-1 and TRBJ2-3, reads KAGVTQTPRYLIKTRGQQVTLSCSPISGHRSVSWYQQTPGQGLQFLFEYFSETQRNKGNFPGRFSGRQFSNSRSEMNVSTLELGDSALYLCASSLEGLAGTSTDTQYFGPGTRLTVL.

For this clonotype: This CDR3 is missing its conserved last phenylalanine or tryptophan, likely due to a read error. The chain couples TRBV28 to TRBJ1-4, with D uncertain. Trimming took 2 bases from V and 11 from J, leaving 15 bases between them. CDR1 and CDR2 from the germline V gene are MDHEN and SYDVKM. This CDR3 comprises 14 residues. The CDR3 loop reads CASSLRTLFWKLFL. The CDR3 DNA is TGTGCCAGCAGTTTAAGGACCCTATTTTGGAAACTGTTTCTT.

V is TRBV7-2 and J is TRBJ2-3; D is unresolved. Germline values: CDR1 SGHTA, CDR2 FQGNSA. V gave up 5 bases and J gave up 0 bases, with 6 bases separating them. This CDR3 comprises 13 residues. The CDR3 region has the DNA TGTGCCAGCAGCCGATACAGCACAGATACGCAGTATTTT. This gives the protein CASSRYSTDTQYF.

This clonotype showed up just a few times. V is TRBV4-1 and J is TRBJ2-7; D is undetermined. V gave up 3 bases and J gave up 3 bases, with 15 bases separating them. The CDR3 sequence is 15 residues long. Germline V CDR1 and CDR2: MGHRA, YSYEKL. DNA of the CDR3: TGCGCCAGCAGCCAGACCAGCCTTCCGAACTACGAGCAGTACTTC. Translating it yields CASSQTSLPNYEQYF.

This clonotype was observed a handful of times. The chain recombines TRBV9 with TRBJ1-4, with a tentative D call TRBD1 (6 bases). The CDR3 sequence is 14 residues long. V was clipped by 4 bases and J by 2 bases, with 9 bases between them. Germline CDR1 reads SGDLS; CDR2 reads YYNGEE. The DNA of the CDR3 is TGTGCCAGCAGCACCCAGGGGACTAATGAAAAACTGTTTTTT. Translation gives CASSTQGTNEKLFF.

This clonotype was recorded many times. CDR3 sequence reads: CASSPAAGASNSQYF. DNA of the CDR3: TGTGCCAGCAGCCCAGCGGCGGGGGCGTCGAATTCCCAGTACTTC. The chain employs TRBV7-2 and TRBJ2-4; D is possibly TRBD2 (7 bases). V lost 5 bases, J lost 13 bases, and 24 bases lay in between. The germline V gene has CDR1 SGHTA and CDR2 FQGNSA. This CDR3 is 15 amino acids long.

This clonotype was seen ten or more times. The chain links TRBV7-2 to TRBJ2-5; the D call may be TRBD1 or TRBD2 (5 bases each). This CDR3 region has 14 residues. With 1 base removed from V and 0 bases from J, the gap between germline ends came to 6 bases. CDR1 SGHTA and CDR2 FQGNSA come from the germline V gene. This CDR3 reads CASSLGGYQETQYF. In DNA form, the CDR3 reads TGTGCCAGCAGCTTAGGGGGGTACCAAGAGACCCAGTACTTC.

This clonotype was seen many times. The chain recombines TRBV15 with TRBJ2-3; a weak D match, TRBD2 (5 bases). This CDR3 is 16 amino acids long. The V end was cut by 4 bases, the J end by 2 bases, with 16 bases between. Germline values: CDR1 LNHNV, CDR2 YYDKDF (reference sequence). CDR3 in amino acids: CATSTEGTGYTDTQYF. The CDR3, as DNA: TGTGCCACCAGCACAGAGGGTACGGGATACACAGATACGCAGTATTTT.

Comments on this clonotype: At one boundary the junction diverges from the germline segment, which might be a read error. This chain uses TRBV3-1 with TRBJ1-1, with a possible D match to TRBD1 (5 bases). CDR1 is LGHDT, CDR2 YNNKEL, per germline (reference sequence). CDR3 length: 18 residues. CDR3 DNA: TGTGCCAGCTGCCAAGTATTAGGGGCCGGGATTCCCGGCACTGAAGCTTTCTTT. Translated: CASCQVLGAGIPGTEAFF.

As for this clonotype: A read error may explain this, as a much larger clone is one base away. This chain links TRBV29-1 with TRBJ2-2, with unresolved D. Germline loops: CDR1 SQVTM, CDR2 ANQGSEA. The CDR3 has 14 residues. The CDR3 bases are TGCAGCGTTGGCAACTCGGGCATCACCGAGGAGCTGTTTTTT. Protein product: CSVGNSGITEELFF.

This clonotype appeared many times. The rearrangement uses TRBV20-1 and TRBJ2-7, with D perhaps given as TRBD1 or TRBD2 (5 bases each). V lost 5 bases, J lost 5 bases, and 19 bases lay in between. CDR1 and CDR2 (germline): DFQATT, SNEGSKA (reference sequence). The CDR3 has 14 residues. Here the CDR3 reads CSAPRGGSQNEQYF. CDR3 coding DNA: TGCAGTGCTCCTCGTGGGGGTTCCCAGAACGAGCAGTACTTC.

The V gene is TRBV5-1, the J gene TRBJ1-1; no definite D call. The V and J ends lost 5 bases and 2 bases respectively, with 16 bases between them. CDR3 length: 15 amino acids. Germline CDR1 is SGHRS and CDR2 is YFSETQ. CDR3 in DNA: TGCGCCAGCAGGGTTAGTTCTCAACTCAACACTGAAGCTTTCTTT. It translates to CASRVSSQLNTEAFF.

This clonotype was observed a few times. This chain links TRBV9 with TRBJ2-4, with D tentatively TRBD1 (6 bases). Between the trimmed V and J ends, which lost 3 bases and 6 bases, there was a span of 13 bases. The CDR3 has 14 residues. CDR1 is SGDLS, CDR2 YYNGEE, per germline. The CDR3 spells CASSARGDINIQYF. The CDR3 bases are TGTGCCAGCAGCGCCAGAGGGGACATAAACATTCAGTACTTC.

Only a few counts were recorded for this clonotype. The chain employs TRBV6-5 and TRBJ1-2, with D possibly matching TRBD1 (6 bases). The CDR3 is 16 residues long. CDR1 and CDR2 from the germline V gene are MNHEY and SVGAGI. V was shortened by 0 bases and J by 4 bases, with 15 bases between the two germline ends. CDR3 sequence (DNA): TGTGCCAGCAGTTACTCGAAAATCGGGGGCGGCTATGGCTACACCTTC. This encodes CASSYSKIGGGYGYTF.

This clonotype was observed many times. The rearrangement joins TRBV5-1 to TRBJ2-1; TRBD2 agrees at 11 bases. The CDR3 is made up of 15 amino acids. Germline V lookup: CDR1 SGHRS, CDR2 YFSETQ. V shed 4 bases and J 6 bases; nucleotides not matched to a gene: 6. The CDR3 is CASSVLAGEVNEQFF. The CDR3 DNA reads TGCGCCAGCAGCGTACTAGCGGGGGAAGTCAATGAGCAGTTCTTC.

In DNA, the CDR3 is TGTGCCACCAGTGCGCCAGGGCGTAATGAAAAACTGTTTTTT. This codes for CATSAPGRNEKLFF. The chain employs TRBV24-1 and TRBJ1-4; D perhaps matches TRBD1 (5 bases). Trimming took 5 bases from V and 4 from J, leaving 10 bases between them. Per the germline V gene, CDR1 is KGHDR and CDR2 is SFDVKD. The length of the CDR3 is 14 residues.

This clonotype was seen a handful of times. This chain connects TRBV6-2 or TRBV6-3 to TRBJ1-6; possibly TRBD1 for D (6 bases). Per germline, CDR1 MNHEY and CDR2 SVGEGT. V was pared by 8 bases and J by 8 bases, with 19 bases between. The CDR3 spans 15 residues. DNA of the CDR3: TGTGCCAGCGGACCGATACAGGGTTTGGATTCACCCCTCCACTTT. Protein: CASGPIQGLDSPLHF.

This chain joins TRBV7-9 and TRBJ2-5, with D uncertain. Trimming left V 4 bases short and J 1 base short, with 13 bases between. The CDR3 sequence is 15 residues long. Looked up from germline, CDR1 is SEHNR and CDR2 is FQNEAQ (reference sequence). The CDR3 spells CASSWRQAFQETQYF. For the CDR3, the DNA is TGTGCCAGCAGCTGGCGGCAGGCCTTCCAAGAGACCCAGTACTTC.

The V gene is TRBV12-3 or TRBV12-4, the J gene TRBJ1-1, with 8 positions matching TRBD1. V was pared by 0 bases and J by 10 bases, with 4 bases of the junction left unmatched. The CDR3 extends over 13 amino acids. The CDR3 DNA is TGTGCCAGCAGTTTAGCGGCAGACAGGGGAGCTTTCTTT. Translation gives CASSLAADRGAFF.

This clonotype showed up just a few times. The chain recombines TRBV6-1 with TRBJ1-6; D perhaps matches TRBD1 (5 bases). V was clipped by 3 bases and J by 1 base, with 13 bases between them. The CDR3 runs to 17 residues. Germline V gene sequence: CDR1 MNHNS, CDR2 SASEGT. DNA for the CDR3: TGTGCCAGCAGTGACTATCAGGGATTATCCTATAATTCACCCCTCCACTTT. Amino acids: CASSDYQGLSYNSPLHF.

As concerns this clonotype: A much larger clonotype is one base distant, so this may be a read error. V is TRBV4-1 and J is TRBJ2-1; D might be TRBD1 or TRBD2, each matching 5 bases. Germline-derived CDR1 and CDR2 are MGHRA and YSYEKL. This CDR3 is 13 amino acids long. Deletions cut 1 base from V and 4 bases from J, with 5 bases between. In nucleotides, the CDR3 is TGCGCCAGCAGCCAAGGGGGGTACAATGAGCAGTTCTTC. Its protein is CASSQGGYNEQFF.

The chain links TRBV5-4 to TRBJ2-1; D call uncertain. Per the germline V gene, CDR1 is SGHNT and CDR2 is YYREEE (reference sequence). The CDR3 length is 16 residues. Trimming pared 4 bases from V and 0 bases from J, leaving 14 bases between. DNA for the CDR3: TGTGCCAGCAGCCGCGAACTGGCGAGCTCCTACAATGAGCAGTTCTTC. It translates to CASSRELASSYNEQFF.